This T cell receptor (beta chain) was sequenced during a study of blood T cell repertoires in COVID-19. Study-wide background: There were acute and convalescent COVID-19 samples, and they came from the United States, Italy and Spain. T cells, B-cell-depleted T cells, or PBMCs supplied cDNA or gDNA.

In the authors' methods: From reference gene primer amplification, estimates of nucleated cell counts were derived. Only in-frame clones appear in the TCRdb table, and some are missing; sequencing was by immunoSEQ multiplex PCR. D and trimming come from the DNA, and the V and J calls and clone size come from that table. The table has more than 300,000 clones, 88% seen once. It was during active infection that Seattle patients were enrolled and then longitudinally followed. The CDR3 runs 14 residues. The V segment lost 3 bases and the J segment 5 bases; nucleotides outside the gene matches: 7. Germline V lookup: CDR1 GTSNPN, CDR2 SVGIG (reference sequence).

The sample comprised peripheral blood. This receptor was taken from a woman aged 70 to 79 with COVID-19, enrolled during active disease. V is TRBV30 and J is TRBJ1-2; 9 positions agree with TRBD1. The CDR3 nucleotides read TGTGCCTGGAGGAAAACAGGGGGCAATTATGGCTACACCTTC. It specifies CAWRKTGGNYGYTF.